This T cell receptor (beta chain) was sequenced for a study of blood T cell repertoires in COVID-19. Across the study: Collection of acute and convalescent COVID-19 samples took place in the United States, Italy and Spain. PBMCs, B-cell-depleted T cells, or T cells provided the cDNA or gDNA that made up the material.

The CDR3 runs 16 residues. The table came from immunoSEQ multiplex PCR; TCRdb's copy has only in-frame clones and leaves some out. The sample lists around 26,000 clones, about 90% occurring once. The chain combines TRBV21-1 with TRBJ1-2; the DNA was not used to check the table's D call, TRBD1. TRBV21-1 is given as a pseudogene. Sequenced material: peripheral blood. The sequence came from a human donor in a cohort sampled during active COVID-19. The CDR3 region has the DNA TGTGCCAGCAGCTCCGACCCGGGACAGGGGGGCTATGGCTACACCTTC. This codes for CASSSDPGQGGYGYTF.